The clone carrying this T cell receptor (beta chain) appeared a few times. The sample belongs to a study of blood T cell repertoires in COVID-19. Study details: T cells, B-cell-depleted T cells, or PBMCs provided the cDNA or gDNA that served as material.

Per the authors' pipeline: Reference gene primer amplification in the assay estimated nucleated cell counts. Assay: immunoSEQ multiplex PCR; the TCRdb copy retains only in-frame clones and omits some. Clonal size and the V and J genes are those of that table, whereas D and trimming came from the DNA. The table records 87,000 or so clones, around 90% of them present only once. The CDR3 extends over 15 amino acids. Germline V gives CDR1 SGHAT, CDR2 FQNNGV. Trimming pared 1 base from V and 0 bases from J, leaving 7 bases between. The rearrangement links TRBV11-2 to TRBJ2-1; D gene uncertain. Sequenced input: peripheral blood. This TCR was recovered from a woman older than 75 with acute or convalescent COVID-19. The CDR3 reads CASSLGPGSYNEQFF. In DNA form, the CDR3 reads TGTGCCAGCAGCTTAGGACCGGGCTCCTACAATGAGCAGTTCTTC. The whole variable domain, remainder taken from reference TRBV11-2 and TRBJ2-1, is EAGVAQSPRYKIIEKRQSVAFWCNPISGHATLYWYQQILGQGPKLLIQFQNNGVVDDSQLPKDRFSAERLKGVDSTLKIQPAKLEDSAVYLCASSLGPGSYNEQFFGPGTRLTVL.